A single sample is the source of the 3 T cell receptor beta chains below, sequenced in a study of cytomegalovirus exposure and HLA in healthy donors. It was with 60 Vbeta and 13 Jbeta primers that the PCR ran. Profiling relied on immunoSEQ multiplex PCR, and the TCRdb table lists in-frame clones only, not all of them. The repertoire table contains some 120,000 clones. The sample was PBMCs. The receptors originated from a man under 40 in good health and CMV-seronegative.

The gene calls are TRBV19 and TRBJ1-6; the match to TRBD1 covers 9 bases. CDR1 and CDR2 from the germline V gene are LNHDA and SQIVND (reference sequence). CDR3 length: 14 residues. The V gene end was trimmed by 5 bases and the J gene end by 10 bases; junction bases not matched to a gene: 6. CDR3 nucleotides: TGTGCCAGTAGTGGGACAGGGACGTTCTCACCCCTCCACTTT. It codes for CASSGTGTFSPLHF.

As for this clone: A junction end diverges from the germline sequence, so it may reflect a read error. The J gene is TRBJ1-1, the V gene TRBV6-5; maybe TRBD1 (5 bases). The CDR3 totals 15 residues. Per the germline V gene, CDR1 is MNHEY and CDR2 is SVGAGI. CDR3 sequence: CAGSYSRDSRTEAFF. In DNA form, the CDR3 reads TGTGCCGGCAGTTACTCTAGGGACTCGAGAACTGAAGCTTTCTTT.

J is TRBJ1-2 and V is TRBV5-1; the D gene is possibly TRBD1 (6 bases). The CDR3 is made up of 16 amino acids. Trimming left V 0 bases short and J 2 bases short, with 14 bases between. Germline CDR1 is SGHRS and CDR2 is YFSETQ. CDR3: CASSLGVDRNNYGYTF. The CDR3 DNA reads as TGCGCCAGCAGCTTGGGGGTTGACAGGAACAACTATGGCTACACCTTC.